This T cell receptor (beta chain) was found in a study of beta chain features in type 1 diabetes. General study findings and limits: There was a possibility that cDNA sequencing over-represented cells with high TCR expression. Type 1 diabetes patients showed a moderate but significant shortening of TCRB CDR3s in all four CD4+ subsets. TCRB repertoires of naive, central memory and Treg cells appeared more similar among patients than among healthy donors.

The sequenced template was cDNA made from the entire isolated RNA. Sequencing used immunoSEQ multiplex PCR; TCRdb keeps in-frame clones, though not all of them. The sample shows some 240,000 clones, approximately 16% of them seen only once. CDR3 length: 18 residues. Germline-derived CDR1 and CDR2 are MGHDK and SYGVNS. J was trimmed by 2 bases and V by 0 bases; bases with no gene match: 10. In regard to this clone: Antigen specificity is unknown.

The material sequenced was naive CD4+ T cells from blood. The chain combines TRBV25-1 with TRBJ2-1; 7 bases fit TRBD2. The source of this sequence is a man aged 25 to 45 with type 1 diabetes. The CDR3 nucleotides are TGTGCCAGCAGTGAATATCTTGGGAGGGAGGGAGCCTACAATGAGCAGTTCTTC. It encodes CASSEYLGREGAYNEQFF.